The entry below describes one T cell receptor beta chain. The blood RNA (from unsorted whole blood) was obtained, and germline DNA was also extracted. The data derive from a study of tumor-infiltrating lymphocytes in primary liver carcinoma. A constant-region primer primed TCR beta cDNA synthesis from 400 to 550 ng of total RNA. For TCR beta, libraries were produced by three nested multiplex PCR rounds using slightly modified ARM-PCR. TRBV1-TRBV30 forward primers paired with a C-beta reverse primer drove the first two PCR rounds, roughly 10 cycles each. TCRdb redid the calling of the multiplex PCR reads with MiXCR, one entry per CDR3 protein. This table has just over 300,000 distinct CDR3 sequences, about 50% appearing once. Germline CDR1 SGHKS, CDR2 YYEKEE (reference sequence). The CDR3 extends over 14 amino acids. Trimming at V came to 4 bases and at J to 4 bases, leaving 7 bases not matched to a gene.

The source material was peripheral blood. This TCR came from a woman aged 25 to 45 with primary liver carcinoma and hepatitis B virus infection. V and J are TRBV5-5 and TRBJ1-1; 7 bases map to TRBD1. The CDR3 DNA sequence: TGTGCCAGCAGCCGAGGGACAGTAGGCACTGAAGCTTTCTTT. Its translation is CASSRGTVGTEAFF.